A single sample gave rise to the 15 T cell receptor beta chains below, sequenced in a study of T cell repertoires in cytomegalovirus infection. Which antigens these TCRs recognize remains unknown. MiXCR was run by TCRdb on the reads, yielding one entry per CDR3 protein. The sample records roughly 570,000 distinct CDR3 sequences, approximately 40% being singletons. Sequencing used cultured PBMCs, obtained from culture after CMV antigen stimulation. The receptors here all came from a human donor in good health (CMV status not recorded). Some clones in this sample may be carry-over from other donors' samples.

This chain connects TRBV20-1 to TRBJ2-3, with TRBD2 matching over 8 bases. This CDR3 comprises 14 residues. Germline values: CDR1 DFQATT, CDR2 SNEGSKA (reference sequence). V was pared by 6 bases and J by 6 bases, with 11 bases of the junction left unmatched. For the CDR3, the DNA is TGCAGTGCCCCAACTAGCGGAGGGTGGGATACGCAGTATTTT. Translation gives CSAPTSGGWDTQYF.

The gene calls are TRBV7-2 and TRBJ2-5; 9 bases match TRBD1. The CDR3 loop spans 17 amino acids. J lost 2 bases, V lost 5 bases, and 12 bases had no gene match. Germline V gene lookup returns CDR1 SGHTA and CDR2 FQGNSA. The CDR3 DNA follows: TGTGCCAGCAGCCCTGCCGGGACAGGGATTCTGCAAGAGACCCAGTACTTC. This translates into CASSPAGTGILQETQYF. Full variable domain (remainder filled in from reference TRBV7-2 and TRBJ2-5): GAGVSQSPSNKVTEKGKDVELRCDPISGHTALYWYRQSLGQGLEFLIYFQGNSAPDKSGLPSDRFSAERTGGSVSTLTIQRTQQEDSAVYLCASSPAGTGILQETQYFGPGTRLLVL.

V usage is TRBV28 and J usage is TRBJ1-5; D not certain. The V end was cut by 1 base, the J end by 4 bases, with 14 bases between. Germline V lookup: CDR1 MDHEN, CDR2 SYDVKM. The CDR3 runs to 16 residues. In nucleotides, the CDR3 is TGTGCCAGCAGTTTATTACCGCAGACAAGGAATCAGCCCCAGCATTTT. As protein: CASSLLPQTRNQPQHF.

The rearrangement uses TRBV7-2 and TRBJ2-3; the match to TRBD2 covers 10 bases. Per the germline V gene, CDR1 is SGHTA and CDR2 is FQGNSA. Trimming removed 1 base from V and 3 bases from J; junction bases left unmatched: 4. The CDR3 loop spans 16 amino acids. This chain's CDR3 is CASSLGASGRTDTQYF. CDR3 DNA: TGTGCCAGCAGCTTAGGTGCTAGCGGGAGAACAGATACGCAGTATTTT.

This sequence joins TRBV6-1 and TRBJ2-7, with D perhaps matching TRBD2 (6 bases). V lost 5 bases and J lost 6, with 20 bases in between. Germline V gives CDR1 MNHNS, CDR2 SASEGT. This CDR3 region has 15 residues. The DNA of the CDR3 is TGTGCCAGCAGTTACCCCCCGAGTTTCGGGGGCGAGCAGTACTTC. This gives the protein CASSYPPSFGGEQYF.

In nucleotides, the CDR3 is TGTGCCAGCAGCCCAGACCCCGACAGGGCCCAAAGAGGCTACACCTTC. Its translation: CASSPDPDRAQRGYTF. This chain uses TRBV7-2 with TRBJ1-2, with TRBD1 identical over 7 bases. This CDR3 region has 16 residues. V dropped 5 bases and J dropped 8; count of bases not matched to a gene: 17. Germline V lookup: CDR1 SGHTA, CDR2 FQGNSA.

The sample holds a few counts of this clonotype. The rearrangement joins TRBV7-2 to TRBJ1-1; tentatively, D is TRBD1 (6 bases). CDR3 length: 13 residues. The germline V and J ends were trimmed by 5 bases and 10 bases, with 17 bases remaining between them. The V gene's germline CDR1 is SGHTA and CDR2 FQGNSA. CDR3: CASSPAPRGLAFF. DNA of the CDR3: TGTGCCAGCAGCCCGGCCCCCAGGGGTCTAGCTTTCTTT.

The table lists this clonotype with a few counts. The V call is TRBV11-2, the J call TRBJ2-3; D is uncertain. Germline V gene lookup returns CDR1 SGHAT and CDR2 FQNNGV. V lost 2 bases to trimming and J lost 2 bases, with 11 bases between them. CDR3 length: 15 amino acids. In DNA form, the CDR3 reads TGTGCCAGCAGCTTAATGCCAGCCAACACAGATACGCAGTATTTT. This gives the protein CASSLMPANTDTQYF.

CDR3 loop: CASSIGTDYVGSTQYF. CDR3 in DNA: TGTGCCAGTAGTATCGGGACAGACTACGTGGGATCGACCCAGTACTTC. This chain links TRBV19 with TRBJ2-7, with 7 nucleotides matching TRBD1. Near its end, the DNA agrees better with TRBJ2-5, so the J call may be wrong. CDR3 length equals 16 residues. From germline, CDR1 is LNHDA and CDR2 SQIVND (reference sequence).

This chain uses TRBV9 with TRBJ2-5; the D gene is possibly TRBD1 (5 bases). Germline V gene lookup returns CDR1 SGDLS and CDR2 YYNGEE. This CDR3 comprises 15 residues. Trimming took off 0 bases at V and 2 bases at J, with 11 bases between the two ends. Here the CDR3 reads CASSVGRQKQETQYF. The DNA for the CDR3 is TGTGCCAGCAGCGTAGGGCGACAGAAGCAAGAGACCCAGTACTTC.

This clonotype was counted ten times or more. The rearrangement uses TRBV7-2 and TRBJ2-2, with TRBD2 matching 15 bases. V dropped 0 bases and J dropped 2; count of bases not matched to a gene: 4. The CDR3 sequence is 19 residues long. Germline V CDR1 and CDR2: SGHTA, FQGNSA. This CDR3 reads CASSLAVGLAGGNTGELFF. CDR3 coding DNA: TGTGCCAGCAGCTTAGCCGTGGGACTAGCGGGGGGAAACACCGGGGAGCTGTTTTTT.

V and J are TRBV28 and TRBJ1-1, with 8 bases that match TRBD1. With V trimmed by 5 bases and J by 6 bases, 11 bases remained unmatched. The CDR3 length is 15 residues. CDR1 MDHEN and CDR2 SYDVKM come from the germline V gene. The CDR3 nucleotides are TGTGCCAGCAGTCCCCCGGGGGCAGGGGGCCCTGAAGCTTTCTTT. Residues: CASSPPGAGGPEAFF.

The J gene is TRBJ2-1, the V gene TRBV6-5, with 7 bases matching TRBD1. The V and J ends lost 6 bases and 5 bases, in that order; junction bases with no gene match: 19. The CDR3 contains 18 residues. The V gene's germline CDR1 is MNHEY and CDR2 SVGAGI. The CDR3 protein is CASRPRFLVRGLHNEQFF. CDR3 DNA sequence: TGTGCCAGCAGACCCCGTTTCTTGGTGAGGGGGCTTCACAATGAGCAGTTCTTC.

CDR3 coding DNA: TGTGCCAGCAGTCCCCTATCGGGGTTGGATACGCAGTATTTT. It yields the protein CASSPLSGLDTQYF. The rearrangement uses TRBV28 and TRBJ2-3; D is perhaps TRBD2 (5 bases). Germline V gives CDR1 MDHEN, CDR2 SYDVKM. The CDR3 length is 14 residues. Trimming took off 5 bases at V and 6 bases at J, with 15 bases between the two ends.

This clonotype was found once. The CDR3 is CASSTARTRKQFF. As DNA, the CDR3 is TGTGCCAGTAGTACGGCTAGGACGAGGAAGCAGTTCTTC. V usage is TRBV19 and J usage is TRBJ2-1, with D unclear. V lost 4 bases and J 11 bases, leaving 15 bases between the germline ends. CDR3 length: 13 residues. Germline-derived CDR1 and CDR2 are LNHDA and SQIVND (reference sequence).